This TCR beta chain was profiled in a study of blood T cell repertoires in COVID-19. For the study at large: Whether acute or convalescent, the COVID-19 samples came from the United States, Italy and Spain. PBMCs, B-cell-depleted T cells, or T cells provided the cDNA or gDNA that made up the material.

CDR1 and CDR2 from the germline V gene are SGHRS and YFSETQ. This CDR3 has 14 residues. The V end was cut by 2 bases, the J end by 6 bases, with 11 bases between. In the original workflow: Quantification of nucleated cells was approximated via reference gene primer amplification. The data were produced by immunoSEQ multiplex PCR, yet TCRdb's version contains in-frame clones alone and is incomplete. V, J and clone size were drawn from that table, and D and trimming were deduced from the DNA. The sample contains 85,000 to 95,000 clones, about 84% of which appear only once. Sequencing was performed on peripheral blood. The genes are TRBV5-1 and TRBJ2-2, with D perhaps matching TRBD1 (6 bases). This TCR came from a human donor in a cohort sampled during active COVID-19. DNA for the CDR3: TGCGCCAGCAGCTTTACAGGGATGGCCGGGGAGCTGTTTTTT. This gives the protein CASSFTGMAGELFF. Full variable domain (missing parts from reference TRBV5-1 and TRBJ2-2): KAGVTQTPRYLIKTRGQQVTLSCSPISGHRSVSWYQQTPGQGLQFLFEYFSETQRNKGNFPGRFSGRQFSNSRSEMNVSTLELGDSALYLCASSFTGMAGELFFGEGSRLTVL.